Presented here are 2 T cell receptor beta chains from one specimen sequenced in a study of T-cell memory formation after mild COVID-19. TCRdb itself ran the 5' RACE reads through MiXCR, one entry per CDR3 protein. The table records about 350,000 distinct CDR3 sequences, approximately 14% of them present only once. Sequencing was done on a sample of PBMCs or a T cell subset sorted from them (not recorded which). These receptors were collected from a man younger than 30 who had mild COVID-19 (a few samples of this study predate the infection). Cell type and time point are not known.

This clonotype was detected only a few times. The rearrangement links TRBV5-1 to TRBJ2-3, with D perhaps assigned TRBD1 or TRBD2 (5 bases each). V lost 5 bases to trimming and J lost 4 bases, with 17 bases between them. Germline-derived CDR1 and CDR2 are SGHRS and YFSETQ. This CDR3 has 15 residues. The CDR3 spells CASSSGTDFSDTQYF. CDR3 bases: TGCGCCAGCAGTTCCGGGACGGATTTTTCAGATACGCAGTATTTT.

This clonotype showed up just a few times. The chain combines TRBV11-2 with TRBJ2-1; no firm D call. Germline CDR1 reads SGHAT; CDR2 reads FQNNGV. This CDR3 has 13 residues. Trimming took off 7 bases at V and 0 bases at J, with 7 bases between the two ends. For the CDR3, the DNA is TGTGCCAGCACCTGGACCTCCTACAATGAGCAGTTCTTC. Its protein product is CASTWTSYNEQFF.